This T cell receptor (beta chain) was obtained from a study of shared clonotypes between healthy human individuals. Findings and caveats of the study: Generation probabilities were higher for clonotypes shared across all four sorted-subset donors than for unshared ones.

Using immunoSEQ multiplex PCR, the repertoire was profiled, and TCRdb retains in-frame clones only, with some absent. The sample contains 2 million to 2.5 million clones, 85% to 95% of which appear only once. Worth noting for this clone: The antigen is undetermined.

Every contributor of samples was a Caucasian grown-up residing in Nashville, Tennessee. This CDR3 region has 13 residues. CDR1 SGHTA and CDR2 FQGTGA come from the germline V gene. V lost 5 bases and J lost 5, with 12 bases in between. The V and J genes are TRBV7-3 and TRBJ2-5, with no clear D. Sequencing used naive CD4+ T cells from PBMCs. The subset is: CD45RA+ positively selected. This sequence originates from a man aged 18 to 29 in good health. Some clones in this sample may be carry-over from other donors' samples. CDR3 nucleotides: TGTGCCAGCAGCCCAACTGGCCGGGAGACCCAGTACTTC. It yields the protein CASSPTGRETQYF.